This TCR beta chain was sequenced during a study of T cell responses to AZD1222 COVID-19 vaccine. The repertoire was sequenced with immunoSEQ multiplex PCR; TCRdb's copy has only in-frame clones and lacks some. The sample carries about 64,000 clones, roughly 80% recorded once. The germline gives CDR1 ENHRY, CDR2 SYGVKD. The CDR3 is 13 residues long. Trimming pared 6 bases from V and 4 bases from J, leaving 12 bases between. This TCR was recovered from an adult who received the AZD1222 COVID-19 vaccine. Sequencing used peripheral blood, obtained 28 days after the second AZD1222 dose. The chain recombines TRBV10-3 with TRBJ2-5, with D possibly being TRBD2 (5 bases). The CDR3 coding sequence is TGTGCCATCAGGACCGGGGAAGGAGAGACCCAGTACTTC. As protein: CAIRTGEGETQYF.